This is a list of T cell receptor beta chains from one sample in a study of T cell responses to AZD1222 COVID-19 vaccine. Produced via immunoSEQ multiplex PCR; TCRdb's table is partial and in-frame only. In the table there are 40,000 to 45,000 clones, over 70% of which are singletons. The sequences come from peripheral blood, collected on day 0 of AZD1222 vaccination. The receptor source for this set is an adult in good health. Each CDR3 is given with its conserved first and last residue. The D gene is left open where the match is weak. Expanded clones are given a class, and other clones once, few, many or no size at all.

j_gene	v_gene	abundance	d_gene	CDR3nt	CDR3aa
TRBJ1-1	TRBV28	once	.	TGTGCCAGCAGCCTTCCCGGGACGGTAAACACTGAAGCTTTCTTT	CASSLPGTVNTEAFF
TRBJ2-3	TRBV6-5	.	TRBD2	TGTGCCAGCAGTTTAGGACTAGATGCAGATACGCAGTATTTT	CASSLGLDADTQYF
TRBJ1-2	TRBV12-3/TRBV12-4	.	.	TGTGCCAGCAGTTTCCCAAACGGACGAGGCTACACCTTC	CASSFPNGRGYTF
TRBJ2-3	TRBV7-8	.	.	TGTGCCAGCAGCTTAGTAGGCGCAAGTGGGCAGTATTTT	CASSLVGASGQYF
TRBJ1-1	TRBV15	.	TRBD1	TGTGCCACCAGCAGAGATCGAGGGGGCGGCACTGAAGCTTTCTTT	CATSRDRGGGTEAFF
TRBJ1-6	TRBV3-1/TRBV3-2	few	.	TGTGCCAGCAGCCAGGGGGGGCACTCGAATTCACCCCTCCACTTT	CASSQGGHSNSPLHF
TRBJ2-5	TRBV7-2	.	TRBD1	TGTGCCAGCAGCAAGACAGGGTCAGGGACCCAGTACTTC	CASSKTGSGTQYF
TRBJ1-6	TRBV27	few	.	TGTGCCAGCAGTCTGACAGCGGCCAGCGAAAATTCACCCCTCCACTTT	CASSLTAASENSPLHF
TRBJ2-4	TRBV5-1	.	.	TGCGCCAGCAGCTTAAGGACCAAAAACATTCAGTACTTC	CASSLRTKNIQYF
TRBJ2-5	TRBV3-1/TRBV3-2	.	.	TGTGCCAGCAGCCCACAACAAGAGACCCAGTACTTC	CASSPQQETQYF
TRBJ1-1	TRBV18	.	.	TGTGCCAGCTCACCACGTACAGCAAACACTGAAGCTTTCTTT	CASSPRTANTEAFF
TRBJ1-1	TRBV6-5	.	.	TGTGCCAGCAGTCCCCACCGGGCTCCGGGCACTGAAGCTTTCTTT	CASSPHRAPGTEAFF
TRBJ1-4	TRBV7-9	.	.	TGTGCCAGCAGCCAAACAAACCCCAGGGATGAAAAACTGTTTTTT	CASSQTNPRDEKLFF
TRBJ2-3	TRBV24-1	.	.	TGTGCCACCAGTGATGCGGCGGACAGCACAGATACGCAGTATTTT	CATSDAADSTDTQYF
TRBJ1-2	TRBV3-1/TRBV3-2	.	.	TGTGCCAGCAGCCACAGGACGGGAGGCTACACCTTC	CASSHRTGGYTF